The following is a T cell receptor beta chain sequence with its context. Its antigen is unknown. The germline V gene encodes CDR1 SGHVS and CDR2 FNYEAQ. CDR3 length: 13 amino acids. UMIs that had a 6-nucleotide sample barcode were put in using template switching. Amplification used two nested PCRs: about 17 cycles, then approximately 10 cycles, on TCRalpha/TCRbeta cDNA. TCRdb reprocessed the 5' RACE reads and stores each CDR3 protein as one record, lacking DNA. The sample data list over 150,000 distinct CDR3 sequences. The data belong to a study of monozygotic twins with inflammatory bowel disease. Whole-study findings and limits: Heterogeneous immunosuppressive treatment regimens may have introduced variability into patient repertoires.

The sample was blood. The chain is built from TRBV7-6 and TRBJ2-5. This TCR derives from a human donor with ulcerative colitis or Crohn's disease, or a healthy co-twin of an affected twin (not recorded which). The CDR3 sequence: CASSLRVGETQYF.